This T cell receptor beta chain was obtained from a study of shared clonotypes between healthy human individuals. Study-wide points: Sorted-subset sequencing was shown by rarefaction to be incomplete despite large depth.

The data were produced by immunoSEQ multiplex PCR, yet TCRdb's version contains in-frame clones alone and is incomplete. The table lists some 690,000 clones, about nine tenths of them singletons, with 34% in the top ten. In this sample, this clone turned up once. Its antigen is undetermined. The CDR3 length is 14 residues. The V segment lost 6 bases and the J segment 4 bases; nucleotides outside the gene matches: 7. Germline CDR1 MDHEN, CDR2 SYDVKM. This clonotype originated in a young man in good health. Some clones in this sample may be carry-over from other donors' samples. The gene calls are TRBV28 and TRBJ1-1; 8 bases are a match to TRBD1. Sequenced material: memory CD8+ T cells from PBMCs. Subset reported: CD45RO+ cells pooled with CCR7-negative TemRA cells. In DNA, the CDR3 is TGTGCCAGCAGGGACTGGACAGGGTCCACTGAAGCTTTCTTT. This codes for CASRDWTGSTEAFF.